What follows is one T cell receptor beta chain and its context. The data stem from a study of blood T cell repertoires in COVID-19. Study overall: Sample material is recorded as cDNA or gDNA derived from T cells, B-cell-depleted T cells, or PBMCs.

Original data processing: Amplifying reference gene primers gave estimates of nucleated cell counts. The repertoire was sequenced with immunoSEQ multiplex PCR; TCRdb's copy has only in-frame clones and lacks some. V and J calls and clone size are as listed in that table; D and trimming were resolved from the DNA. The table shows approximately 200,000 clones, with around 85% occurring only once. Participants' reported clinical history set cohort assignment. Recovered status applied to Cohort 3 donors who had two consecutive negative PCRs. It also applied to those with clearance or with symptom resolution. The germline CDR1 and CDR2 sequences are LGHDT and YNNKEL (reference sequence). The ends were cut back, 0 bases at V and 4 bases at J, with 16 bases in the middle. This CDR3 is 16 amino acids long.

Sequencing was performed on PBMCs or T cells enriched from blood (not recorded which). This receptor was obtained from a man between 35 and 55 years old who had recovered from COVID-19. The V call is TRBV3-1 (or the pseudogene TRBV3-2), the J call TRBJ2-7; possible D gene TRBD2, 6 bases. CDR3 in amino acids: CASSQDASTRRYEQYF. The CDR3 region has the DNA TGTGCCAGCAGCCAAGATGCGTCGACTAGACGATACGAGCAGTACTTC.